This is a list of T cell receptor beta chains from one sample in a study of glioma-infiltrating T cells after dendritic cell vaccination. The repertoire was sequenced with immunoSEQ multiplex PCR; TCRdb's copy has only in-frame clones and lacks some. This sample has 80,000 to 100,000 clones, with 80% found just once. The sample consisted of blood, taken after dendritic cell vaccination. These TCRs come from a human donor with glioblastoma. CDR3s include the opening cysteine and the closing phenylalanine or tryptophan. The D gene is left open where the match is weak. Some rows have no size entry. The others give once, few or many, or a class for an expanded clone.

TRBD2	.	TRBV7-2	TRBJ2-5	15	TGTGCCAGCAGGCCGGGACTAGCGAGGGGAGAGACCCAGTACTTC	CASRPGLARGETQYF
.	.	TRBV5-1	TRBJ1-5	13	TGCGCCAGCAGCTTGTCGGGTGAGCAGCCCCAGCATTTT	CASSLSGEQPQHF
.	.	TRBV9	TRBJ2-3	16	TGTGCCAGCAGCGCCCGGACAGACTCTAGCACAGATACGCAGTATTTT	CASSARTDSSTDTQYF
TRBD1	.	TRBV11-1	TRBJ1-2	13	TGTGCCAGCAGCCCGGGACAGGAGGGCGGCTACACCTTC	CASSPGQEGGYTF
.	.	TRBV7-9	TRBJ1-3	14	TGTGCCAGCAGCTATGGGGCTCCGGGAAACACCATATATTTT	CASSYGAPGNTIYF
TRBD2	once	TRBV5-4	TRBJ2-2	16	TGTGCCAGCAGCTTGGGACTAGCGGACTACACCGGGGAGCTGTTTTTT	CASSLGLADYTGELFF
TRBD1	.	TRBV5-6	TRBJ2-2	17	TGTGCCAGCAGCTTGTGGGACAGGGGGCCCGGGACCGGGGAGCTGTTTTTT	CASSLWDRGPGTGELFF
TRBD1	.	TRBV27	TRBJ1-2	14	TGTGCCAGCAGTTTCCAGGGGGCGGCCTATGGCTACACCTTC	CASSFQGAAYGYTF
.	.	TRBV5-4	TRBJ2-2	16	TGTGCCAGCAGCTCCGCCCGGGACTCGAACACCGGGGAGCTGTTTTTT	CASSSARDSNTGELFF
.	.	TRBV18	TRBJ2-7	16	TGTGCCAGCTCACCAACATCGGACAGCCTCTCCTACGAGCAGTACTTC	CASSPTSDSLSYEQYF
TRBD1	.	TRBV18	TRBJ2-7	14	TGTGCCAGCTCAGCCTCGACAGGGCCCTACGAGCAGTACTTC	CASSASTGPYEQYF
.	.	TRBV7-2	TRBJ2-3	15	TGTGCCAGCAGCTTAGTAAGCCTGCCCCATGATACGCAGTATTTT	CASSLVSLPHDTQYF
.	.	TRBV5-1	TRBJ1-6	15	TGCGCCAGCAGCTTGATACAGGGTGGTTCTTCACCCCTCCACTTT	CASSLIQGGSSPLHF
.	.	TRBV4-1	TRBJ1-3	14	TGCGCCAGCAGCCAAGATCATGGTGAGAACACCATATATTTT	CASSQDHGENTIYF
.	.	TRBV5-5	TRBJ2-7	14	TGTGCCAGCAGCTTGGTCGGGAGAAGCAACGAGCAGTACTTC	CASSLVGRSNEQYF